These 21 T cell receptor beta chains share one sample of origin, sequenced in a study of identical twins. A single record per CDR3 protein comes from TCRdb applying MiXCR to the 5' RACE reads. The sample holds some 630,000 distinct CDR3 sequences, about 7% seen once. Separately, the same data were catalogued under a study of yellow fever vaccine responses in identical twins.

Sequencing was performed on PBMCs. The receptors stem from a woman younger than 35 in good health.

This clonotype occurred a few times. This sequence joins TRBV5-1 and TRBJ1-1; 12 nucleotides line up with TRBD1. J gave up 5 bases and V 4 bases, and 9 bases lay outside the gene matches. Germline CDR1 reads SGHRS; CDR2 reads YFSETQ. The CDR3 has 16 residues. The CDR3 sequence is CASSGGGQGARTEAFF. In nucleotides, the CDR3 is TGCGCCAGCAGCGGAGGGGGACAGGGGGCACGGACTGAAGCTTTCTTT.

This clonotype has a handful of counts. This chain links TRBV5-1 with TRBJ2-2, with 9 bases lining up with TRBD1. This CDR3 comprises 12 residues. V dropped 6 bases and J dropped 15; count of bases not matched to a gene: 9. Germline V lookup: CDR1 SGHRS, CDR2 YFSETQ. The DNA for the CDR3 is TGCGCCAGCAAGGGGACAGGGCCGAGGGTGTTTTTT. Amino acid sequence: CASKGTGPRVFF.

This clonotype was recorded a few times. CDR3 residues: CRGQANTGELFF. In nucleotides, the CDR3 is TGCAGGGGGCAAGCAAACACCGGGGAGCTGTTTTTT. The chain combines TRBV20-1 with TRBJ2-2; possible D gene TRBD1, 5 bases. This CDR3 contains 12 residues. Per the germline V gene, CDR1 is DFQATT and CDR2 is SNEGSKA (reference sequence).

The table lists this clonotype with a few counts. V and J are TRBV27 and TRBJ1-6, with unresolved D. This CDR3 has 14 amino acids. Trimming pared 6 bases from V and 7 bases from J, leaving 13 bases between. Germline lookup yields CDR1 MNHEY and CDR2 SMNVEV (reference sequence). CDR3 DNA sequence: TGTGCCAGCAGGGTAGTGGGTTGGAATTCACCCCTCCACTTT. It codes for CASRVVGWNSPLHF.

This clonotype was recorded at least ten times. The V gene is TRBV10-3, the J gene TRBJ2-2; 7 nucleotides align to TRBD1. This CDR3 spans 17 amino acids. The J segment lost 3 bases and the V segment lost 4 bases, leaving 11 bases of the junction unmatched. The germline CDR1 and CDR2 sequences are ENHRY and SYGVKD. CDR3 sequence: CAISASERGQDTGELFF. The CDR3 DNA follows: TGTGCCATCAGTGCCTCGGAAAGGGGGCAGGACACCGGGGAGCTGTTTTTT.

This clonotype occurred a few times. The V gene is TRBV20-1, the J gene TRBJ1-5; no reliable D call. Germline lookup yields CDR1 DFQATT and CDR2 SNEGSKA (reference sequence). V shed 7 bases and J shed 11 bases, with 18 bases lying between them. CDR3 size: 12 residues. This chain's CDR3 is CSVSGAGGAQHF. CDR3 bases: TGCAGTGTCAGTGGTGCGGGCGGGGCCCAGCATTTT.

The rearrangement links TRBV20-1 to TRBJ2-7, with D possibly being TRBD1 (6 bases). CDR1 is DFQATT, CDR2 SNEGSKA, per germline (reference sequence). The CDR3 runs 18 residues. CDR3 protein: CRGRGEIRRQANPYEQYF. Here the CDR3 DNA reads TGCAGGGGCCGGGGAGAAATAAGAAGACAGGCAAATCCCTACGAGCAGTACTTC.

The CDR3 coding sequence is TGTGCCAGCAGCTACAAAGCGGGGGGCCGCACAGATACGCAGTATTTT. Protein product: CASSYKAGGRTDTQYF. The chain is built from TRBV7-2 and TRBJ2-3; 9 bases agree with TRBD2. V trimming: 4 bases; J trimming: 1 base; junction bases outside the gene matches: 6. The CDR3 has 16 residues. CDR1 and CDR2 from the germline V gene are SGHTA and FQGNSA. The whole variable domain, filled in from reference TRBV7-2 and TRBJ2-3, reads GAGVSQSPSNKVTEKGKDVELRCDPISGHTALYWYRQSLGQGLEFLIYFQGNSAPDKSGLPSDRFSAERTGGSVSTLTIQRTQQEDSAVYLCASSYKAGGRTDTQYFGPGTRLTVL.

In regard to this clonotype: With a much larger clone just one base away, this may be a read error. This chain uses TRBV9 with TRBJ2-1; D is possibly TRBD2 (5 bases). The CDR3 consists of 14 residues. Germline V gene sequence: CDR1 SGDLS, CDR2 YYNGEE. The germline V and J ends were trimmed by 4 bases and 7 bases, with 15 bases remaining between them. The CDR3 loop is CASSLTGTINEQFF. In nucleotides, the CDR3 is TGTGCCAGCAGCCTGACGGGAACGATAAATGAGCAGTTCTTC.

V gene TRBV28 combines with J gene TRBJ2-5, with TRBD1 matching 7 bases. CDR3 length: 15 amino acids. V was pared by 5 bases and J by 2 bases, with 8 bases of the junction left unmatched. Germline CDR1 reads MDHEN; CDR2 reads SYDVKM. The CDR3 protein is CASSGTDRKQETQYF. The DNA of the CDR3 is TGTGCCAGCAGTGGAACGGACAGGAAGCAAGAGACCCAGTACTTC.

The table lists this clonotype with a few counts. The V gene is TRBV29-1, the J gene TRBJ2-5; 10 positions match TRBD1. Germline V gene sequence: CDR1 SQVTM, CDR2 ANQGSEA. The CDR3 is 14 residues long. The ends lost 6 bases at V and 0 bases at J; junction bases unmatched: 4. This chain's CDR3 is CSVTGQGHQETQYF. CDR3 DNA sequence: TGCAGCGTAACGGGACAGGGGCACCAAGAGACCCAGTACTTC.

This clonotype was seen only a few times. The CDR3 spells CASSEWQDSRETQYF. CDR3 nucleotides: TGTGCCAGCAGCGAATGGCAGGACAGCCGGGAGACCCAGTACTTC. The rearrangement joins TRBV7-2 to TRBJ2-5, with D possibly TRBD1 on 6 matching bases. The germline CDR1 and CDR2 sequences are SGHTA and FQGNSA. There are 15 residues in the CDR3. The V and J ends lost 5 bases and 5 bases respectively, with 18 bases between them.

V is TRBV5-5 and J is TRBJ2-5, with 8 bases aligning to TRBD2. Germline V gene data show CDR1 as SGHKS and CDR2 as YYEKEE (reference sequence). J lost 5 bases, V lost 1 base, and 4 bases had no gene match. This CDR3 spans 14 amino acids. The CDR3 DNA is TGTGCCAGCAGCTTGACGGGGGGGACTGAGACCCAGTACTTC. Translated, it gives CASSLTGGTETQYF. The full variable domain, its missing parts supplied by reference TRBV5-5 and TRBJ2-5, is DAGVTQSPTHLIKTRGQQVTLRCSPISGHKSVSWYQQVLGQGPQFIFQYYEKEERGRGNFPDRFSARQFPNYSSELNVNALLLGDSALYLCASSLTGGTETQYFGPGTRLLVL.

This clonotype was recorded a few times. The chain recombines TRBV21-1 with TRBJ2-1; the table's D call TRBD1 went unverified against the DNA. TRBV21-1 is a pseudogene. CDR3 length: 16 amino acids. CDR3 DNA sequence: TGTGCCAGCAGCAAGGGGAGGACAGGGGGCTACAATGAGCAGTTCTTC. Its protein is CASSKGRTGGYNEQFF.

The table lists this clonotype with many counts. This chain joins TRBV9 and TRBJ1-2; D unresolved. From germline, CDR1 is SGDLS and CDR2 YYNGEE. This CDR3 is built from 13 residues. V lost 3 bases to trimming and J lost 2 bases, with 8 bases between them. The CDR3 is CASSALGNYGYTF. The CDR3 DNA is TGTGCCAGCAGCGCCCTGGGGAACTATGGCTACACCTTC.

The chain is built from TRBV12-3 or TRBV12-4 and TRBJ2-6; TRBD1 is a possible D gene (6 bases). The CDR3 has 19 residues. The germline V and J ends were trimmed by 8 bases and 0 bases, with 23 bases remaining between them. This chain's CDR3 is CASCPDTWTDSSGANVLTF. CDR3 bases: TGTGCCAGCTGTCCCGACACCTGGACAGACAGCTCTGGGGCCAACGTCCTGACTTTC.

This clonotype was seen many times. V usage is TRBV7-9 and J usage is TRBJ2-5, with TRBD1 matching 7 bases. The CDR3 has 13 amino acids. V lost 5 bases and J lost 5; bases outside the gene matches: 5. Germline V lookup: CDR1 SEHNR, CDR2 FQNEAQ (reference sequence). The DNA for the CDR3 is TGTGCCAGCAGCGTAGACAGGGTGGAGACCCAGTACTTC. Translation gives CASSVDRVETQYF.

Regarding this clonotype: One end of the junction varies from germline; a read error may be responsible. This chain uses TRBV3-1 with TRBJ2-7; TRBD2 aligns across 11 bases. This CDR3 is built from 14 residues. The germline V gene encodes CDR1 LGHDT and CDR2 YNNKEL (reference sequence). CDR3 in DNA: TGTGCCTGCAGCCAACTAGCGGGAGATAACGAGCAGTACTTC. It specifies CACSQLAGDNEQYF.

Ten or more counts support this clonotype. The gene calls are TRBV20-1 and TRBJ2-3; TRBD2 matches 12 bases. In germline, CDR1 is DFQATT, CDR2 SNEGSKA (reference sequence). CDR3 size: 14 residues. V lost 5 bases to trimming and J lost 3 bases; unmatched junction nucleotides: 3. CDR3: CSAVTSGGTDTQYF. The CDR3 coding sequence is TGCAGTGCTGTGACTAGCGGGGGTACAGATACGCAGTATTTT.

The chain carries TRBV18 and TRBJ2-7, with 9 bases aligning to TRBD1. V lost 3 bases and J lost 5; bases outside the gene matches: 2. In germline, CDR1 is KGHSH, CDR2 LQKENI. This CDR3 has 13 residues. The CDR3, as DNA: TGTGCCAGCTCACCGTGGGACAGGGACGAGCAGTACTTC. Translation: CASSPWDRDEQYF.

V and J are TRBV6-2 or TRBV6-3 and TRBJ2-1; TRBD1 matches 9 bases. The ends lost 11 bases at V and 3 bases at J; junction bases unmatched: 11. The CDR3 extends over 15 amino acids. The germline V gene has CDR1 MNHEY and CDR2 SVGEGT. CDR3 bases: TGTGCCGTCCTGTGGGGGACAGGGTTCTACAATGAGCAGTTCTTC. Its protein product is CAVLWGTGFYNEQFF.